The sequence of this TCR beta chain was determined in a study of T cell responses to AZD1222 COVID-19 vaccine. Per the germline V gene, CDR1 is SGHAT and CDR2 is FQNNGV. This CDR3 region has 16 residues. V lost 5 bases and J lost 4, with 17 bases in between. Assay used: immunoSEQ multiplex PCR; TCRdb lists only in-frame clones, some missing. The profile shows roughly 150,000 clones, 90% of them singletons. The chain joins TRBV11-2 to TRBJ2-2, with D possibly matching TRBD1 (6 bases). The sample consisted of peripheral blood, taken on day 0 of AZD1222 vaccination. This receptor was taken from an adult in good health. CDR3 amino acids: CASSLRTATGTGELFF. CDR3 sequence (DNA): TGTGCCAGCAGCCTACGGACAGCGACGGGCACCGGGGAGCTGTTTTTT.